The 27 T cell receptor beta chains below were found in one sample sequenced in a study of cytomegalovirus exposure and HLA in healthy donors. Vbeta (60) and Jbeta (13) primers were used in the PCR. Assay: immunoSEQ multiplex PCR; the TCRdb copy retains only in-frame clones and omits some. The sample yields about 98,000 clones, under 85% seen once. The sequenced sample consisted of PBMCs. Every receptor here comes from a man aged 18 to 29 in good health and CMV-seropositive.

This clone was detected only once. This sequence joins TRBV30 and TRBJ2-3; the match to TRBD2 covers 10 bases. V was clipped by 4 bases and J by 2 bases; unmatched bases: 6. The CDR3 spans 15 residues. Germline values: CDR1 GTSNPN, CDR2 SVGIG (reference sequence). For the CDR3, the DNA is TGTGCCTGGACCGTCGGACTAGCGGACACAGATACGCAGTATTTT. Amino acids: CAWTVGLADTDTQYF. Full variable domain (outside the CDR3, taken from reference TRBV30 and TRBJ2-3): SQTIHQWPATLVQPVGSPLSLECTVEGTSNPNLYWYRQAAGRGLQLLFYSVGIGQISSEVPQNLSASRPQDRQFILSSKKLLLSDSGFYLCAWTVGLADTDTQYFGPGTRLTVL.

This rearrangement joins TRBV6-6 to TRBJ1-1; D gene ambiguous. The V gene lost 5 bases and the J gene lost 7 bases, with 20 bases spanning the gap. The CDR3 spans 15 residues. Per the germline V gene, CDR1 is MNHNY and CDR2 is SVGAGI (reference sequence). The CDR3 loop reads CASSISPGMRGEAFF. CDR3 coding DNA: TGTGCCAGCAGTATCTCTCCGGGGATGCGGGGTGAAGCTTTCTTT.

V and J are TRBV30 and TRBJ2-5, with 12 bases identical to TRBD2. The CDR3 spans 18 residues. The V gene's germline CDR1 is GTSNPN and CDR2 SVGIG (reference sequence). V lost 3 bases, J lost 0 bases, and 11 bases stayed unmatched. CDR3 residues: CAWRATSGGPFYQETQYF. In nucleotides, the CDR3 is TGTGCCTGGAGGGCTACTAGCGGGGGGCCTTTCTACCAAGAGACCCAGTACTTC.

The V call is TRBV30, the J call TRBJ1-2; D gene ambiguous. Deletions cut 2 bases from V and 8 bases from J, with 15 bases between. From germline, CDR1 is GTSNPN and CDR2 SVGIG (reference sequence). The CDR3 covers 13 residues. Written as DNA, the CDR3 is TGTGCCTGGAGTATGGCGGAACCTATGGGCTACACCTTC. Translating it yields CAWSMAEPMGYTF. The variable domain in full, with the rest retrieved from reference TRBV30 and TRBJ1-2, is SQTIHQWPATLVQPVGSPLSLECTVEGTSNPNLYWYRQAAGRGLQLLFYSVGIGQISSEVPQNLSASRPQDRQFILSSKKLLLSDSGFYLCAWSMAEPMGYTFGSGTRLTVV.

The chain is built from TRBV2 and TRBJ1-5, with 9 bases aligning to TRBD1. V lost 8 bases and J lost 2; bases outside the gene matches: 10. The CDR3 totals 16 residues. CDR1 SNHLY and CDR2 FYNNEI come from the germline V gene. CDR3 region: CASATGQGSGNQPQHF. Written as DNA, the CDR3 is TGTGCCAGCGCTACGGGACAGGGATCTGGCAATCAGCCCCAGCATTTT. Full variable domain (outside the CDR3, taken from reference TRBV2 and TRBJ1-5): EPEVTQTPSHQVTQMGQEVILRCVPISNHLYFYWYRQILGQKVEFLVSFYNNEISEKSEIFDDQFSVERPDGSNFTLKIRSTKLEDSAMYFCASATGQGSGNQPQHFGDGTRLSIL.

The chain links TRBV5-1 to TRBJ2-1; tentatively, D is TRBD1 (6 bases). The V end was cut by 5 bases, the J end by 15 bases, with 18 bases between. This CDR3 has 12 residues. Germline V CDR1 and CDR2: SGHRS, YFSETQ. CDR3 in amino acids: CASSFDQGSRFF. CDR3 coding DNA: TGCGCCAGCAGTTTTGACCAGGGGAGTCGGTTCTTC.

V is TRBV11-1 and J is TRBJ2-7; 12 bases match TRBD2. The CDR3 runs 16 residues. Germline V lookup: CDR1 SGHAT, CDR2 FQDESV (reference sequence). With 4 bases clipped from V and 1 base from J, the junction kept 5 bases outside the gene matches. CDR3 protein: CASSSSTSGGSYEQYF. The CDR3, as DNA: TGTGCCAGCAGCTCTTCGACTAGCGGGGGTTCCTACGAGCAGTACTTC.

The chain is built from TRBV9 and TRBJ2-5, with a weak D call TRBD2 (6 bases). Looked up from germline, CDR1 is SGDLS and CDR2 is YYNGEE. This CDR3 comprises 16 residues. V was pared by 0 bases and J by 2 bases, with 14 bases between. In DNA form, the CDR3 reads TGTGCCAGCAGCGTAGGTCGGGGAGGACCGCAAGAGACCCAGTACTTC. Translated: CASSVGRGGPQETQYF. The whole variable domain, remainder taken from reference TRBV9 and TRBJ2-5, is DSGVTQTPKHLITATGQRVTLRCSPRSGDLSVYWYQQSLDQGLQFLIQYYNGEERAKGNILERFSAQQFPDLHSELNLSSLELGDSALYFCASSVGRGGPQETQYFGPGTRLLVL.

The chain has TRBV10-1 and TRBJ2-4; 7 bases line up with TRBD2. CDR3 length: 15 residues. Germline V lookup: CDR1 WNHNN, CDR2 SYGVQD (reference sequence). V shed 6 bases and J 7 bases; nucleotides not matched to a gene: 12. The CDR3 spells CASSNPKDGGNIQYF. The CDR3 coding sequence is TGCGCCAGCAGCAACCCTAAAGACGGGGGGAACATTCAGTACTTC.

The chain links TRBV5-1 to TRBJ1-2; no firm D call. The CDR3 has 15 amino acids. The germline V and J ends were trimmed by 0 bases and 1 base, with 10 bases remaining between them. The germline gives CDR1 SGHRS, CDR2 YFSETQ. CDR3 sequence reads: CASSLDNGGNYGYTF. In DNA form, the CDR3 reads TGCGCCAGCAGCTTGGATAACGGAGGTAACTATGGCTACACCTTC. Drawing the rest from reference TRBV5-1 and TRBJ1-2, the complete variable domain is KAGVTQTPRYLIKTRGQQVTLSCSPISGHRSVSWYQQTPGQGLQFLFEYFSETQRNKGNFPGRFSGRQFSNSRSEMNVSTLELGDSALYLCASSLDNGGNYGYTFGSGTRLTVV.

This rearrangement joins TRBV10-2 to TRBJ2-1, with D tentatively TRBD2 (5 bases). This CDR3 has 15 amino acids. Germline CDR1 and CDR2: WSHSY and SAAADI. V lost 3 bases and J lost 7, with 16 bases in between. CDR3: CASSDPAVGKNEQFF. For the CDR3, the DNA is TGCGCCAGCAGTGATCCAGCGGTGGGAAAGAATGAGCAGTTCTTC.

The chain is built from TRBV2 and TRBJ1-5; no firm D call. The CDR3 runs to 12 residues. V was trimmed by 4 bases and J by 7 bases, leaving 8 bases between them. Looked up from germline, CDR1 is SNHLY and CDR2 is FYNNEI. DNA for the CDR3: TGTGCCAGCAGTGGGGCGGGGCAGCCCCAGCATTTT. This translates into CASSGAGQPQHF. Drawing the rest from reference TRBV2 and TRBJ1-5, the complete variable domain is EPEVTQTPSHQVTQMGQEVILRCVPISNHLYFYWYRQILGQKVEFLVSFYNNEISEKSEIFDDQFSVERPDGSNFTLKIRSTKLEDSAMYFCASSGAGQPQHFGDGTRLSIL.

The J gene is TRBJ2-7, the V gene TRBV6-5; 8 nucleotides line up with TRBD2. The germline V gene encodes CDR1 MNHEY and CDR2 SVGAGI. CDR3 length: 14 amino acids. Trimming took 9 bases from V and 9 from J; bases not matched to a gene: 16. The DNA of the CDR3 is TGTGCCAGTGGACAGTTAGCCCTGCGGGGGGTGCAGTACTTC. Translated: CASGQLALRGVQYF.

The chain joins TRBV5-1 to TRBJ2-5; 7 bases line up with TRBD1. CDR1 is SGHRS and CDR2 is YFSETQ in the germline V gene. The V gene end was trimmed by 0 bases and the J gene end by 3 bases; junction bases not matched to a gene: 5. The CDR3 loop spans 15 amino acids. Here the CDR3 reads CASSLATGAEETQYF. The CDR3 DNA sequence: TGCGCCAGCAGCTTGGCAACAGGGGCGGAAGAGACCCAGTACTTC.

The J gene is TRBJ1-3, the V gene TRBV27; tentatively, D is TRBD1 (5 bases). The germline V gene encodes CDR1 MNHEY and CDR2 SMNVEV (reference sequence). The CDR3 is made up of 13 amino acids. The germline V and J ends were trimmed by 5 bases and 4 bases, with 9 bases remaining between them. The chain's CDR3 is CASSPWTGNTIYF. The CDR3 DNA sequence: TGTGCCAGCAGTCCCTGGACAGGAAACACCATATATTTT.

The J gene is TRBJ2-7, the V gene TRBV30, with D perhaps matching TRBD1 (6 bases). The CDR3 totals 12 residues. Trimming took 5 bases from V and 3 from J, leaving 11 bases between them. Germline CDR1 and CDR2: GTSNPN and SVGIG (reference sequence). CDR3 loop: CAWEQGGYEQYF. The CDR3, as DNA: TGTGCCTGGGAACAGGGCGGCTACGAGCAGTACTTC. Full variable domain (missing parts from reference TRBV30 and TRBJ2-7): SQTIHQWPATLVQPVGSPLSLECTVEGTSNPNLYWYRQAAGRGLQLLFYSVGIGQISSEVPQNLSASRPQDRQFILSSKKLLLSDSGFYLCAWEQGGYEQYFGPGTRLTVT.

This clone showed up just a few times. This chain connects TRBV4-1 to TRBJ1-3; 8 bases are shared with TRBD1. V lost 0 bases, J lost 2 bases, and 3 bases stayed unmatched. The CDR3 is 16 residues long. CDR1 MGHRA and CDR2 YSYEKL come from the germline V gene. The CDR3 protein is CASSQDRTGTGNTIYF. In DNA form, the CDR3 reads TGCGCCAGCAGCCAAGATAGGACAGGGACTGGAAACACCATATATTTT.

V is TRBV5-4 and J is TRBJ1-1; D unresolved. The V gene's germline CDR1 is SGHNT and CDR2 YYREEE (reference sequence). The CDR3 is 11 amino acids. V lost 9 bases and J lost 5, with 11 bases in between. The CDR3 loop is CATTSRTEAFF. CDR3 nucleotide sequence: TGTGCCACCACTTCGAGGACTGAAGCTTTCTTT.

The J gene is TRBJ2-2, the V gene TRBV19; tentative D call: TRBD2 (7 bases). The CDR3 spans 14 residues. Trimming left V 7 bases short and J 9 bases short, with 18 bases between. Germline V CDR1 and CDR2: LNHDA, SQIVND (reference sequence). The CDR3 sequence: CASIPKGGKRELFF. The CDR3 DNA follows: TGTGCCAGTATCCCAAAGGGGGGGAAAAGGGAGCTGTTTTTT.

V and J are TRBV7-2 and TRBJ2-2; TRBD2 might be the D (7 bases). The germline V and J ends were trimmed by 3 bases and 4 bases, with 12 bases remaining between them. Germline lookup yields CDR1 SGHTA and CDR2 FQGNSA. The CDR3 has 15 residues. Written as DNA, the CDR3 is TGTGCCAGCAGCTTGGGGGGGCTAGGCACCGGGGAGCTGTTTTTT. Protein: CASSLGGLGTGELFF.

CDR3: CASSPQTSGSYEQYF. DNA for the CDR3: TGTGCCAGCAGCCCCCAGACTAGCGGGTCTTACGAGCAGTACTTC. The V and J genes are TRBV4-2 and TRBJ2-7; 10 bases fit TRBD2. The ends lost 4 bases at V and 4 bases at J; junction bases unmatched: 7. The CDR3 has 15 residues. The V gene's germline CDR1 is LGHNA and CDR2 YNFKEQ.

This chain joins TRBV7-8 and TRBJ1-4; TRBD1 matches 8 bases. This CDR3 is 15 amino acids long. Losses at the gene ends were 4 bases for V and 7 bases for J; bases not matched to a gene: 8. Germline CDR1 SGHVS, CDR2 FQNEAQ. The CDR3 region has the DNA TGTGCCAGCAGCTCAGACAGGGGCTACGGTGAAAAACTGTTTTTT. It translates to CASSSDRGYGEKLFF.

This clone was found a few times. J is TRBJ2-3 and V is TRBV5-1; TRBD2 aligns across 15 bases. Trimming cost V 0 bases and J 6 bases; bases outside gene matches: 2. The germline gives CDR1 SGHRS, CDR2 YFSETQ. The CDR3 length is 16 residues. Here the CDR3 reads CASSLGTSGGVDTQYF. The CDR3 bases are TGCGCCAGCAGCTTGGGGACTAGCGGGGGGGTGGATACGCAGTATTTT. Full variable domain (outside the CDR3, taken from reference TRBV5-1 and TRBJ2-3): KAGVTQTPRYLIKTRGQQVTLSCSPISGHRSVSWYQQTPGQGLQFLFEYFSETQRNKGNFPGRFSGRQFSNSRSEMNVSTLELGDSALYLCASSLGTSGGVDTQYFGPGTRLTVL.

This clone has only a few counts. This chain uses TRBV5-4 with TRBJ2-7; the match to TRBD1 covers 7 bases. CDR1 and CDR2 from the germline V gene are SGHNT and YYREEE (reference sequence). This CDR3 is 12 amino acids long. V shed 4 bases and J 6 bases; nucleotides not matched to a gene: 4. The CDR3: CASSIGQAEQYF. CDR3 sequence (DNA): TGTGCCAGCAGCATAGGACAGGCCGAGCAGTACTTC. Supplemented by reference TRBV5-4 and TRBJ2-7, the full variable domain reads ETGVTQSPTHLIKTRGQQVTLRCSSQSGHNTVSWYQQALGQGPQFIFQYYREEENGRGNFPPRFSGLQFPNYSSELNVNALELDDSALYLCASSIGQAEQYFGPGTRLTVT.

This chain uses TRBV28 with TRBJ1-5, with D maybe TRBD1 (6 bases). Germline V gene lookup returns CDR1 MDHEN and CDR2 SYDVKM. The CDR3 is made up of 14 amino acids. The V end lost 7 bases, the J end lost 2 bases, and 12 bases lay between the germline ends. The CDR3 bases are TGTGCCAGCAACCAACGGACAGGCAATCAGCCCCAGCATTTT. It is translated as CASNQRTGNQPQHF. Combining the CDR3 with reference TRBV28 and TRBJ1-5 gives the whole variable domain DVKVTQSSRYLVKRTGEKVFLECVQDMDHENMFWYRQDPGLGLRLIYFSYDVKMKEKGDIPEGYSVSREKKERFSLILESASTNQTSMYLCASNQRTGNQPQHFGDGTRLSIL.

The V and J genes are TRBV28 and TRBJ1-5; D might be TRBD1 (5 bases). V gave up 2 bases and J gave up 5 bases, with 16 bases separating them. Germline V gene data show CDR1 as MDHEN and CDR2 as SYDVKM. This CDR3 region has 16 residues. For the CDR3, the DNA is TGTGCCAGCAGTTTAGAGGCGGGGGAAGCGGATCAGCCCCAGCATTTT. Translated: CASSLEAGEADQPQHF.

The V gene is TRBV30, the J gene TRBJ1-3; D possibly corresponds to TRBD1 (5 bases). Deletions cut 4 bases from V and 3 bases from J, with 13 bases between. Germline CDR1 is GTSNPN and CDR2 is SVGIG (reference sequence). This CDR3 region has 14 residues. CDR3: CAWTITGFGNTIYF. The CDR3 bases are TGTGCCTGGACGATTACAGGTTTTGGAAACACCATATATTTT.